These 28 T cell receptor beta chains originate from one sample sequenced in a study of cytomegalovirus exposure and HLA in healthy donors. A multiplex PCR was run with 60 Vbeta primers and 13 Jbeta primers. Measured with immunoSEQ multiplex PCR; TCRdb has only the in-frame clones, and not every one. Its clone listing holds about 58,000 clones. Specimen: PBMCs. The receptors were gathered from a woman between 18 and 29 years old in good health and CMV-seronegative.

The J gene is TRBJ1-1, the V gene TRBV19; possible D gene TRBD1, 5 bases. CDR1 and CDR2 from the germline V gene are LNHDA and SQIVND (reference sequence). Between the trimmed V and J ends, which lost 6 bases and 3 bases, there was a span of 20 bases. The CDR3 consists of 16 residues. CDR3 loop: CASRRVWGSSDTEAFF. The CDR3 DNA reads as TGTGCCAGTAGAAGGGTATGGGGCTCCTCGGACACTGAAGCTTTCTTT.

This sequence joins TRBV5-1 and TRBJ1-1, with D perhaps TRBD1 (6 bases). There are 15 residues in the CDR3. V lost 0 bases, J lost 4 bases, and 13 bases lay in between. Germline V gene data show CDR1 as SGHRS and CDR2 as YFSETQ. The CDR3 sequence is CASSLGTGRTTEAFF. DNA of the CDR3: TGCGCCAGCAGCTTGGGAACAGGGCGGACCACTGAAGCTTTCTTT.

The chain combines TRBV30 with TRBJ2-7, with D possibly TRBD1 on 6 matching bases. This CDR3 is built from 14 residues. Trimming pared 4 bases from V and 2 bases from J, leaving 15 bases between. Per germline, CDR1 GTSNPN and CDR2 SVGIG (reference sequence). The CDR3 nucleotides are TGTGCCTGGACCCTACAGGGACCCCCCTACGAGCAGTACTTC. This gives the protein CAWTLQGPPYEQYF.

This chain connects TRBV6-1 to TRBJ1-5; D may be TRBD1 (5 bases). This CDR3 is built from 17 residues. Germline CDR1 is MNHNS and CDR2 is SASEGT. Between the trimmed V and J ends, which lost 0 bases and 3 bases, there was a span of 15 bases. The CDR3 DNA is TGTGCCAGCAGTGAAGCCTTCGGGGGGTACCCCAATCAGCCCCAGCATTTT. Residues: CASSEAFGGYPNQPQHF.

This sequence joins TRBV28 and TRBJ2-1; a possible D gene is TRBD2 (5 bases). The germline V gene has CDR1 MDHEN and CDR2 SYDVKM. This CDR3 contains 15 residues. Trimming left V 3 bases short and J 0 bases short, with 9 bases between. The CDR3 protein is CASSFGGSSYNEQFF. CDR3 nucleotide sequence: TGTGCCAGCAGTTTCGGTGGGAGCTCCTACAATGAGCAGTTCTTC.

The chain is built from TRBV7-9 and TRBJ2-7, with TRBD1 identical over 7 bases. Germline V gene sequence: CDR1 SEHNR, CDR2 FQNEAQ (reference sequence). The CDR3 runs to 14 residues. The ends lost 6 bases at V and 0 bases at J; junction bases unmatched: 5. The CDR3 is CASRTDRVSYEQYF. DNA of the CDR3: TGTGCCAGCAGGACAGACAGGGTCTCCTACGAGCAGTACTTC. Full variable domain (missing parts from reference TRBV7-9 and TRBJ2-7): DTGVSQNPRHKITKRGQNVTFRCDPISEHNRLYWYRQTLGQGPEFLTYFQNEAQLEKSRLLSDRFSAERPKGSFSTLEIQRTEQGDSAMYLCASRTDRVSYEQYFGPGTRLTVT.

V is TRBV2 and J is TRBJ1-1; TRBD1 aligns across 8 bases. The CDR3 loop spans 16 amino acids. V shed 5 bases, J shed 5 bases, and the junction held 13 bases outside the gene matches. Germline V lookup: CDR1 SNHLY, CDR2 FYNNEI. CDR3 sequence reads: CASSSQGASLSTEAFF. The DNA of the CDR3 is TGTGCCAGCAGTTCCCAGGGGGCGAGTCTTTCTACTGAAGCTTTCTTT. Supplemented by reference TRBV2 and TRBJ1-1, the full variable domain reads EPEVTQTPSHQVTQMGQEVILRCVPISNHLYFYWYRQILGQKVEFLVSFYNNEISEKSEIFDDQFSVERPDGSNFTLKIRSTKLEDSAMYFCASSSQGASLSTEAFFGQGTRLTVV.

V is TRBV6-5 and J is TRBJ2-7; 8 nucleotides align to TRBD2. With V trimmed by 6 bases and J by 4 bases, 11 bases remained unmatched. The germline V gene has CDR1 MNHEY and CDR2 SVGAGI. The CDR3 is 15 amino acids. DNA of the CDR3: TGTGCCAGCAGCCGTCTCGTGGGCGGGAGGTACGAGCAGTACTTC. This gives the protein CASSRLVGGRYEQYF.

CDR3 nucleotides: TGTGCCAGCAGCTTGGATCAGCGGGGGATGTCCTACGAGCAGTACTTC. Amino acid sequence: CASSLDQRGMSYEQYF. V is TRBV5-4 and J is TRBJ2-7, with 8 bases aligning to TRBD2. Germline CDR1 SGHNT, CDR2 YYREEE (reference sequence). The CDR3 runs 16 residues. V trimming: 0 bases; J trimming: 1 base; junction bases outside the gene matches: 6. The variable domain in full, with the rest retrieved from reference TRBV5-4 and TRBJ2-7, is ETGVTQSPTHLIKTRGQQVTLRCSSQSGHNTVSWYQQALGQGPQFIFQYYREEENGRGNFPPRFSGLQFPNYSSELNVNALELDDSALYLCASSLDQRGMSYEQYFGPGTRLTVT.

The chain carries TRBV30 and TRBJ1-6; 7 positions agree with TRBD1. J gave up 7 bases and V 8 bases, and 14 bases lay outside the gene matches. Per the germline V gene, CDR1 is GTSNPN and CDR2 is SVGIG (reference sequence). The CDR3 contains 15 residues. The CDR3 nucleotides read TGTGCCGGGTCCAGGATCGGGACAGCAAATTCACCCCTCCACTTT. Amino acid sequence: CAGSRIGTANSPLHF.

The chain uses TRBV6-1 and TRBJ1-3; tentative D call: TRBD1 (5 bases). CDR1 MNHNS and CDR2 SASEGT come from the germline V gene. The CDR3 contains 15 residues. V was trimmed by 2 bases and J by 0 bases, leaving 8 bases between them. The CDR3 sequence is CASSEWGSSGNTIYF. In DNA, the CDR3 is TGTGCCAGCAGTGAATGGGGCAGCTCTGGAAACACCATATATTTT.

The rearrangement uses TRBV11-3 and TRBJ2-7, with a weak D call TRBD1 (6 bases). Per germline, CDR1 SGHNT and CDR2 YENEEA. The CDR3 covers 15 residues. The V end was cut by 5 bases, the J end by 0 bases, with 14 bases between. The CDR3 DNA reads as TGTGCCAGCAGCGCGGACAGTTCCTCCTCCTACGAGCAGTACTTC. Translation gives CASSADSSSSYEQYF.

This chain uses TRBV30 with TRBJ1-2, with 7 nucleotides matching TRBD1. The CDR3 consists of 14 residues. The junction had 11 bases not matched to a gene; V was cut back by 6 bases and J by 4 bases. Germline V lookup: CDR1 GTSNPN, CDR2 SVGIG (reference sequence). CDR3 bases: TGTGCCTGTCAAGCAGGGGGTCTAGGCTATGGCTACACCTTC. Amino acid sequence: CACQAGGLGYGYTF.

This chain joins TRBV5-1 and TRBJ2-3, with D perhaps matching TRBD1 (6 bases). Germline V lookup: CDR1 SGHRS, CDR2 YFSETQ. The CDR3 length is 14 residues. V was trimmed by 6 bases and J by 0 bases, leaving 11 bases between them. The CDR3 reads CASTDSSSTDTQYF. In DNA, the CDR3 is TGCGCCAGCACGGACAGTTCTAGCACAGATACGCAGTATTTT.

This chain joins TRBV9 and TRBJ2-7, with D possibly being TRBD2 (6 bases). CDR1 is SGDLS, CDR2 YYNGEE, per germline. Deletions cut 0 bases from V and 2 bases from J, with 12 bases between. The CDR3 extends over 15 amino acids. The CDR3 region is CASSVGGGFAYEQYF. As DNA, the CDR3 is TGTGCCAGCAGCGTAGGTGGGGGGTTTGCCTACGAGCAGTACTTC.

CDR3 sequence reads: CASSISRNTEAFF. The CDR3 DNA sequence: TGTGCCAGTAGTATATCCCGGAACACTGAAGCTTTCTTT. This chain connects TRBV19 to TRBJ1-1; D call uncertain. CDR3 size: 13 residues. CDR1 LNHDA and CDR2 SQIVND come from the germline V gene (reference sequence). Trimming removed 2 bases at V and 1 base at J, with 5 bases between.

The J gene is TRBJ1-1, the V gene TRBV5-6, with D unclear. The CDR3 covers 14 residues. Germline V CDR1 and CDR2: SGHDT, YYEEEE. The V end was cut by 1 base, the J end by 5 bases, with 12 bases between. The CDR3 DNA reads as TGTGCCAGCAGCTTGTCTGGGTCGGGAACTGAAGCTTTCTTT. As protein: CASSLSGSGTEAFF. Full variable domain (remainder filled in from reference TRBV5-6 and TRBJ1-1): DAGVTQSPTHLIKTRGQQVTLRCSPKSGHDTVSWYQQALGQGPQFIFQYYEEEERQRGNFPDRFSGHQFPNYSSELNVNALLLGDSALYLCASSLSGSGTEAFFGQGTRLTVV.

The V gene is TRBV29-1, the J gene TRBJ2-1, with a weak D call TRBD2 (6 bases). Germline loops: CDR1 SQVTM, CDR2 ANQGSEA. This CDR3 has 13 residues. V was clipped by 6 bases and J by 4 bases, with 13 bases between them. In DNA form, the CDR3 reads TGCAGCGTGGGACTTTTGCGATACAATGAGCAGTTCTTC. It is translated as CSVGLLRYNEQFF.

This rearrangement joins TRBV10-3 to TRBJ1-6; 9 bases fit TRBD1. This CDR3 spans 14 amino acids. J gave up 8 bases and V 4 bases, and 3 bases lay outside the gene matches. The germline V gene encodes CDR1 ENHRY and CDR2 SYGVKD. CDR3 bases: TGTGCCATCAGTGGGGACAGGGTCTATTCACCCCTCCACTTT. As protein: CAISGDRVYSPLHF.

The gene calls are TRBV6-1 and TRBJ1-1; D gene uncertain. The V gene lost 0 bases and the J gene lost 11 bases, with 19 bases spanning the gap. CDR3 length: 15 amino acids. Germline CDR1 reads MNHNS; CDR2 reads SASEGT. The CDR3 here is CASSEALLGGFRAFF. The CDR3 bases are TGTGCCAGCAGTGAAGCGCTTCTAGGCGGGTTTAGGGCTTTCTTT.

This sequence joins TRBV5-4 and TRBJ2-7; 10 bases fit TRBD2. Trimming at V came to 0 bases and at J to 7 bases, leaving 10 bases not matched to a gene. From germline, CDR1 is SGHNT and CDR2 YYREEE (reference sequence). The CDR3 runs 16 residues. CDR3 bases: TGTGCCAGCAGCTTGGCCAAGAGCGGGAGGGCCGGGGAGCAGTACTTC. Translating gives CASSLAKSGRAGEQYF.

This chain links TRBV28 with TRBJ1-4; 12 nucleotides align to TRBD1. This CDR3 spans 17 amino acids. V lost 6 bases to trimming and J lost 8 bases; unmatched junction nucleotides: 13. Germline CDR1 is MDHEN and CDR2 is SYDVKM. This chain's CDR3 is CASRRPGQGATGEKLFF. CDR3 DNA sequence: TGTGCCAGCAGACGACCGGGACAGGGGGCCACGGGAGAAAAACTGTTTTTT. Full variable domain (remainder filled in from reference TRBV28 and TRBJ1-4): DVKVTQSSRYLVKRTGEKVFLECVQDMDHENMFWYRQDPGLGLRLIYFSYDVKMKEKGDIPEGYSVSREKKERFSLILESASTNQTSMYLCASRRPGQGATGEKLFFGSGTQLSVL.

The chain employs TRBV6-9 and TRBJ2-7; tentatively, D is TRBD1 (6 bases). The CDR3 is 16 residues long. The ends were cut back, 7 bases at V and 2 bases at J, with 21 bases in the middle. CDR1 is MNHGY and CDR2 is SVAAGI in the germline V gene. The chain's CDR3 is CASTVLPDRETYEQYF. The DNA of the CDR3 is TGTGCCAGCACCGTCTTACCGGACAGAGAGACCTACGAGCAGTACTTC.

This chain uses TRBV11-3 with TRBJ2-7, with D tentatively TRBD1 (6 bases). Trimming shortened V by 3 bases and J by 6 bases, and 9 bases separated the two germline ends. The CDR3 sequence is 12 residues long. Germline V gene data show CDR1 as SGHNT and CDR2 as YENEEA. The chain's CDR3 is CASSFGTFEQYF. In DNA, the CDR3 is TGTGCCAGCAGCTTCGGGACATTCGAGCAGTACTTC.

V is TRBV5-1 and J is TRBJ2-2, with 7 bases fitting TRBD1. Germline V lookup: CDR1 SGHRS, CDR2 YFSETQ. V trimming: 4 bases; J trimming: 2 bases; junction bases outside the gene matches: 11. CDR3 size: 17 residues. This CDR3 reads CASSLTQGIFNTGELFF. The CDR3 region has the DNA TGCGCCAGCAGCCTTACACAGGGGATTTTTAACACCGGGGAGCTGTTTTTT.

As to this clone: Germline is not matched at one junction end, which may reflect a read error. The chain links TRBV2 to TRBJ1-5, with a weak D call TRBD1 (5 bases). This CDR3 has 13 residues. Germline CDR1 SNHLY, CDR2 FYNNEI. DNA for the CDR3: TGTGCCAGCAGTGTATCCGGGGACTCCCCCAGGAATTTT. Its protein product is CASSVSGDSPRNF.

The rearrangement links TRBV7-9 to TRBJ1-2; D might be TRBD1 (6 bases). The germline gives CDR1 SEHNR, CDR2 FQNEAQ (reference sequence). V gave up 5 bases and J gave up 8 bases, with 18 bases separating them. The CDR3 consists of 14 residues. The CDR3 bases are TGTGCCAGCAGCCCGAAACCGGACAGTTACGGCTACACCTTC. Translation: CASSPKPDSYGYTF.

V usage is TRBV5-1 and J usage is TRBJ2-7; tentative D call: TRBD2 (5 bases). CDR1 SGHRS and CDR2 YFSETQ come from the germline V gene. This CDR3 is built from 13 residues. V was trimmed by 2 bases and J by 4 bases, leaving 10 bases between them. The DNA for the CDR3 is TGCGCCAGCAGCTTACGGTGGAGGTACGAGCAGTACTTC. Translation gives CASSLRWRYEQYF.